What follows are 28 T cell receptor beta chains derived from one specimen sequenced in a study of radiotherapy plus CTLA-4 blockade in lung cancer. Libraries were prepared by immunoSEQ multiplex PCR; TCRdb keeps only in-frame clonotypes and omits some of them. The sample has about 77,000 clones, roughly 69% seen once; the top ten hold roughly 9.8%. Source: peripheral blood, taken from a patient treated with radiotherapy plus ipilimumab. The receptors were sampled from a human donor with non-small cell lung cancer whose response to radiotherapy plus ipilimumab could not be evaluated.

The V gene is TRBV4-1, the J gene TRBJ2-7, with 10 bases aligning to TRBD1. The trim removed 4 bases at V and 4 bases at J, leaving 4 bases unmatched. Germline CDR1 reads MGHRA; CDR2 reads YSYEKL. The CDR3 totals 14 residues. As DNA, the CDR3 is TGCGCCAGCAGCCCACGACAGGGGGCATACGAGCAGTACTTC. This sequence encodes CASSPRQGAYEQYF.

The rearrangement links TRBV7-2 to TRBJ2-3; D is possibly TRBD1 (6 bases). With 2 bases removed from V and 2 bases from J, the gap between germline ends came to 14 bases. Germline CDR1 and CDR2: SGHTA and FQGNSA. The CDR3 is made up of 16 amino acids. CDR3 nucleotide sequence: TGTGCCAGCAGCTTATCTGGGGGCGGCTTCACAGATACGCAGTATTTT. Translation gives CASSLSGGGFTDTQYF.

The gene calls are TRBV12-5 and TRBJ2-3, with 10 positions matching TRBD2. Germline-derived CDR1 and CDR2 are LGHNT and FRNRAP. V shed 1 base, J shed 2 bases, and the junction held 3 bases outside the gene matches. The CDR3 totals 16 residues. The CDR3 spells CASGLGLAGVTDTQYF. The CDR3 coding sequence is TGTGCTAGTGGTTTGGGGCTAGCGGGAGTCACAGATACGCAGTATTTT. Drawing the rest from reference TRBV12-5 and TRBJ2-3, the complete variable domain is DARVTQTPRHKVTEMGQEVTMRCQPILGHNTVFWYRQTMMQGLELLAYFRNRAPLDDSGMPKDRFSAEMPDATLATLKIQPSEPRDSAVYFCASGLGLAGVTDTQYFGPGTRLTVL.

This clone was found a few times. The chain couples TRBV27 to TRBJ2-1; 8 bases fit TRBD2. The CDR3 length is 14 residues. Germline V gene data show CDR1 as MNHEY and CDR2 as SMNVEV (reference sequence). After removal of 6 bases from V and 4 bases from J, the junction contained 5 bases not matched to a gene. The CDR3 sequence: CASSGGAGYNEQFF. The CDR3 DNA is TGTGCCAGCAGCGGGGGGGCCGGTTACAATGAGCAGTTCTTC.

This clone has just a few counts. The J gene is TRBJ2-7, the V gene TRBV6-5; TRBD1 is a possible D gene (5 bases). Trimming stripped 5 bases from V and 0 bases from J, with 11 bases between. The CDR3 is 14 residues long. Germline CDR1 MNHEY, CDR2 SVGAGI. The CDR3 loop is CASSATRVSYEQYF. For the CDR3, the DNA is TGTGCCAGCAGTGCCACCAGGGTCTCCTACGAGCAGTACTTC.

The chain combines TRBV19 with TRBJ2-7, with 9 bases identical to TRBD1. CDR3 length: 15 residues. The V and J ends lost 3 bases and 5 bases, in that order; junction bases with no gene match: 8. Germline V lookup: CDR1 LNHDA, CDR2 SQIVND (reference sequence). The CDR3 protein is CASSMLGQGWNEQYF. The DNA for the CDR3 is TGTGCCAGTAGTATGTTGGGACAGGGATGGAACGAGCAGTACTTC.

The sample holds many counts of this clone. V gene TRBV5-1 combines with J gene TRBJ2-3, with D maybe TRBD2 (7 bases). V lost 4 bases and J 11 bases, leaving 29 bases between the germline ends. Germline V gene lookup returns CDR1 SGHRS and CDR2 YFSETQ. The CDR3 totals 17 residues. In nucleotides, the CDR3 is TGCGCCAGCAGCCCCTCTACGTCTCTTGAGGCGGGGGACATGCAGTATTTT. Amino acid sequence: CASSPSTSLEAGDMQYF. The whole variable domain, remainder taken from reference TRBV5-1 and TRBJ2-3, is KAGVTQTPRYLIKTRGQQVTLSCSPISGHRSVSWYQQTPGQGLQFLFEYFSETQRNKGNFPGRFSGRQFSNSRSEMNVSTLELGDSALYLCASSPSTSLEAGDMQYFGPGTRLTVL.

CDR3 loop: CASSPTGADYGYTF. The DNA of the CDR3 is TGTGCCAGCAGTCCTACAGGGGCGGACTATGGCTACACCTTC. The rearrangement uses TRBV6-1 and TRBJ1-2; 7 positions match TRBD1. Trimming took 5 bases from V and 3 from J; bases not matched to a gene: 6. Germline V CDR1 and CDR2: MNHNS, SASEGT. The CDR3 consists of 14 residues.

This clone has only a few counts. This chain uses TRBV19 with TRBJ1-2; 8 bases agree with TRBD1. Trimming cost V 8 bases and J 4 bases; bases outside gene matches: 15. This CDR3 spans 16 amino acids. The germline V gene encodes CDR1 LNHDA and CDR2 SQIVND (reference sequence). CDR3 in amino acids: CASPSLGTGDLYGYTF. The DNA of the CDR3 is TGTGCCAGTCCCTCTCTAGGGACAGGCGACCTCTATGGCTACACCTTC.

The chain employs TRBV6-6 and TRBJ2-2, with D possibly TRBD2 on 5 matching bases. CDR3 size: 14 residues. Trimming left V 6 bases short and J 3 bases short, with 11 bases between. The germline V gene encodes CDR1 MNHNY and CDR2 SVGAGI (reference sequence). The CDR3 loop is CASRGVGDTGELFF. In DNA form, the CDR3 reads TGTGCCAGCAGAGGAGTGGGAGACACCGGGGAGCTGTTTTTT.

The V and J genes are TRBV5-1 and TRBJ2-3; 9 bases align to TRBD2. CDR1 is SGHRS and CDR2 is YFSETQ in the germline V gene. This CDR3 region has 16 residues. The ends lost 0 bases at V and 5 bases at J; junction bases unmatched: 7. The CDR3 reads CASSLVPLAGQDTQYF. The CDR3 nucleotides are TGCGCCAGCAGCTTGGTCCCCCTAGCGGGACAAGATACGCAGTATTTT.

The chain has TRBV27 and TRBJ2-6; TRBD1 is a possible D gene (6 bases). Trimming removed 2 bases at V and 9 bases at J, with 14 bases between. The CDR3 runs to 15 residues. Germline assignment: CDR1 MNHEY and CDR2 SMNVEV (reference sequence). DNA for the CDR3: TGTGCCAGCAGTTTACGGAAGACAGGTTACAACGTCCTGACTTTC. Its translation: CASSLRKTGYNVLTF.

The DNA for the CDR3 is TGTGCCAGCAGCCGCCCAGGGACAGATTTTAACTATGGCTACACCTTC. Translating gives CASSRPGTDFNYGYTF. This chain connects TRBV7-9 to TRBJ1-2, with 7 bases lining up with TRBD1. The CDR3 covers 16 residues. V was pared by 5 bases and J by 1 base, with 10 bases of the junction left unmatched. Per the germline V gene, CDR1 is SEHNR and CDR2 is FQNEAQ (reference sequence).

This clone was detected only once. CDR3 residues: CASRVTGEGQPQHF. The DNA for the CDR3 is TGTGCCAGCAGAGTCACCGGGGAGGGTCAGCCCCAGCATTTT. V and J are TRBV6-6 and TRBJ1-5; no clear D gene. The V end lost 6 bases, the J end lost 6 bases, and 15 bases lay between the germline ends. Germline CDR1 reads MNHNY; CDR2 reads SVGAGI (reference sequence). The CDR3 covers 14 residues.

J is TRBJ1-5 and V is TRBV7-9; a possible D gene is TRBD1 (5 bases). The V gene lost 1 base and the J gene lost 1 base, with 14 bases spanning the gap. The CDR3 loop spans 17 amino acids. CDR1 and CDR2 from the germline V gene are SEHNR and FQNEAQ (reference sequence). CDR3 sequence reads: CASSLVVGGGSNQPQHF. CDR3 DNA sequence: TGTGCCAGCAGCTTAGTTGTCGGGGGAGGGAGCAATCAGCCCCAGCATTTT.

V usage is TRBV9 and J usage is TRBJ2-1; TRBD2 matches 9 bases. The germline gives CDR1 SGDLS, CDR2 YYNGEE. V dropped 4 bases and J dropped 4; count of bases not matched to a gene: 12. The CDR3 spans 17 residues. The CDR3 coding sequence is TGTGCCAGCAGCCCGAACACCGGGACTAGCCGATACAATGAGCAGTTCTTC. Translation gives CASSPNTGTSRYNEQFF.

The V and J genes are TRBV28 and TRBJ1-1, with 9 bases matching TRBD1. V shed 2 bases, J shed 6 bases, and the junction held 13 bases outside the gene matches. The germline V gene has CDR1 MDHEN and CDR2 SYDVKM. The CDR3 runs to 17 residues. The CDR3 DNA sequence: TGTGCCAGCAGTTTAAGGTGGGCGGGACAGGGTGCACCTGAAGCTTTCTTT. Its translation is CASSLRWAGQGAPEAFF.

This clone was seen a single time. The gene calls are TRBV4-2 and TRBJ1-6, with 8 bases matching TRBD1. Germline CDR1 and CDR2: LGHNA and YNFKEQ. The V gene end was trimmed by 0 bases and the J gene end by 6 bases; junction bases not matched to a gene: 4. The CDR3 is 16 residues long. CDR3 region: CASSQETGESNSPLHF. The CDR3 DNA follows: TGTGCCAGCAGCCAAGAGACAGGGGAGAGTAATTCACCCCTCCACTTT.

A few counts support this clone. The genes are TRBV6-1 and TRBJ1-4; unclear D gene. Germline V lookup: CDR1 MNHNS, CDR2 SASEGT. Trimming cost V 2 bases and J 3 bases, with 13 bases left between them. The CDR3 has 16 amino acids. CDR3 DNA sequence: TGTGCCAGCAGTGAATTGGCGGGTGGGGCTAATGAAAAACTGTTTTTT. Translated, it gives CASSELAGGANEKLFF.

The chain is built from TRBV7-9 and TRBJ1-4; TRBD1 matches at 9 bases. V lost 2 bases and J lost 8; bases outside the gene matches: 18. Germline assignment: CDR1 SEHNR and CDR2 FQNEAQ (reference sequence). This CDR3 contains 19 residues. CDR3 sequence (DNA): TGTGCCAGCAGCTTAAACAGGGGGCGGCCCGGGGTCTTTGGCGAAAAACTGTTTTTT. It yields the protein CASSLNRGRPGVFGEKLFF.

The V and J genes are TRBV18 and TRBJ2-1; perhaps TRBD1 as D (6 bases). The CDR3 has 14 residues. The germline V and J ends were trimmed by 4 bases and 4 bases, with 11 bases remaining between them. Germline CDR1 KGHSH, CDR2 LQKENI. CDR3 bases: TGTGCCAGCTCACGGGTACAGGGTTACAATGAGCAGTTCTTC. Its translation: CASSRVQGYNEQFF.

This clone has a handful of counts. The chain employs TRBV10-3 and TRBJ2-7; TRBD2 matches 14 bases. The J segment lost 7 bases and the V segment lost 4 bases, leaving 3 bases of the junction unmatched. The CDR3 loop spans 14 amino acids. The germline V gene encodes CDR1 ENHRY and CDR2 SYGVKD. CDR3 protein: CAISGLAGGREQYF. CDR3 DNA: TGTGCCATCAGTGGACTAGCGGGAGGGCGGGAGCAGTACTTC.

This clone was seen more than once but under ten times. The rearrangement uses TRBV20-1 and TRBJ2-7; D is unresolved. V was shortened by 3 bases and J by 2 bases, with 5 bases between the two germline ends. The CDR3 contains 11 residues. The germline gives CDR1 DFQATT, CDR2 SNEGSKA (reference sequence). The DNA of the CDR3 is TGCAGTGCTAGTACTCCCTACGAGCAGTACTTC. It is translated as CSASTPYEQYF.

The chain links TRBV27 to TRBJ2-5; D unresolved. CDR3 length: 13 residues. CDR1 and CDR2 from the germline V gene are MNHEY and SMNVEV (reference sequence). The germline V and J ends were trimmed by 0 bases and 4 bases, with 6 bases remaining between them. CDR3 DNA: TGTGCCAGCAGTTTATCGGGCCTAGAGACCCAGTACTTC. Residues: CASSLSGLETQYF.

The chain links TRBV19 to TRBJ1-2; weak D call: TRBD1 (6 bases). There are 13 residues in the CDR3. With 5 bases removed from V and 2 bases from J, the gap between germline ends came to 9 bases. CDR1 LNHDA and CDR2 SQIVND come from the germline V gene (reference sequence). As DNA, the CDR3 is TGTGCCAGTAGTTGGACAGCCAACTATGGCTACACCTTC. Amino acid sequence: CASSWTANYGYTF.

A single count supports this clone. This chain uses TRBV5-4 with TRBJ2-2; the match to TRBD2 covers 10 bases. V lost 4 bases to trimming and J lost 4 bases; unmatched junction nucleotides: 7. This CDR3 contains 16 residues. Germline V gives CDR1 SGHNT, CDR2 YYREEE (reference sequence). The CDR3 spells CASSPLAGATTGELFF. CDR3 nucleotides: TGTGCCAGCAGCCCGCTAGCGGGAGCGACCACCGGGGAGCTGTTTTTT. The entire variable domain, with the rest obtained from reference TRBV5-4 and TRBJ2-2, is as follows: ETGVTQSPTHLIKTRGQQVTLRCSSQSGHNTVSWYQQALGQGPQFIFQYYREEENGRGNFPPRFSGLQFPNYSSELNVNALELDDSALYLCASSPLAGATTGELFFGEGSRLTVL.

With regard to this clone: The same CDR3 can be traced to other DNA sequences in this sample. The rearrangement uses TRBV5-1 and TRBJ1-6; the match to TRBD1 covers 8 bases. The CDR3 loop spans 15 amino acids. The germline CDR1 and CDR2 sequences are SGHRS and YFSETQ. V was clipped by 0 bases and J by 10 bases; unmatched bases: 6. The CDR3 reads CASSLDAGGVSPLHF. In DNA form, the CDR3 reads TGCGCCAGCAGCTTGGATGCAGGGGGCGTCTCACCCCTCCACTTT.

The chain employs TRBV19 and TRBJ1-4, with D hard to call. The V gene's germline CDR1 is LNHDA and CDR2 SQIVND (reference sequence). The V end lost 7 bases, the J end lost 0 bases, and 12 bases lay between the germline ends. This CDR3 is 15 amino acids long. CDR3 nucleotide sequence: TGTGCCAGTACCCCACAGATTTCAACTAATGAAAAACTGTTTTTT. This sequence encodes CASTPQISTNEKLFF.